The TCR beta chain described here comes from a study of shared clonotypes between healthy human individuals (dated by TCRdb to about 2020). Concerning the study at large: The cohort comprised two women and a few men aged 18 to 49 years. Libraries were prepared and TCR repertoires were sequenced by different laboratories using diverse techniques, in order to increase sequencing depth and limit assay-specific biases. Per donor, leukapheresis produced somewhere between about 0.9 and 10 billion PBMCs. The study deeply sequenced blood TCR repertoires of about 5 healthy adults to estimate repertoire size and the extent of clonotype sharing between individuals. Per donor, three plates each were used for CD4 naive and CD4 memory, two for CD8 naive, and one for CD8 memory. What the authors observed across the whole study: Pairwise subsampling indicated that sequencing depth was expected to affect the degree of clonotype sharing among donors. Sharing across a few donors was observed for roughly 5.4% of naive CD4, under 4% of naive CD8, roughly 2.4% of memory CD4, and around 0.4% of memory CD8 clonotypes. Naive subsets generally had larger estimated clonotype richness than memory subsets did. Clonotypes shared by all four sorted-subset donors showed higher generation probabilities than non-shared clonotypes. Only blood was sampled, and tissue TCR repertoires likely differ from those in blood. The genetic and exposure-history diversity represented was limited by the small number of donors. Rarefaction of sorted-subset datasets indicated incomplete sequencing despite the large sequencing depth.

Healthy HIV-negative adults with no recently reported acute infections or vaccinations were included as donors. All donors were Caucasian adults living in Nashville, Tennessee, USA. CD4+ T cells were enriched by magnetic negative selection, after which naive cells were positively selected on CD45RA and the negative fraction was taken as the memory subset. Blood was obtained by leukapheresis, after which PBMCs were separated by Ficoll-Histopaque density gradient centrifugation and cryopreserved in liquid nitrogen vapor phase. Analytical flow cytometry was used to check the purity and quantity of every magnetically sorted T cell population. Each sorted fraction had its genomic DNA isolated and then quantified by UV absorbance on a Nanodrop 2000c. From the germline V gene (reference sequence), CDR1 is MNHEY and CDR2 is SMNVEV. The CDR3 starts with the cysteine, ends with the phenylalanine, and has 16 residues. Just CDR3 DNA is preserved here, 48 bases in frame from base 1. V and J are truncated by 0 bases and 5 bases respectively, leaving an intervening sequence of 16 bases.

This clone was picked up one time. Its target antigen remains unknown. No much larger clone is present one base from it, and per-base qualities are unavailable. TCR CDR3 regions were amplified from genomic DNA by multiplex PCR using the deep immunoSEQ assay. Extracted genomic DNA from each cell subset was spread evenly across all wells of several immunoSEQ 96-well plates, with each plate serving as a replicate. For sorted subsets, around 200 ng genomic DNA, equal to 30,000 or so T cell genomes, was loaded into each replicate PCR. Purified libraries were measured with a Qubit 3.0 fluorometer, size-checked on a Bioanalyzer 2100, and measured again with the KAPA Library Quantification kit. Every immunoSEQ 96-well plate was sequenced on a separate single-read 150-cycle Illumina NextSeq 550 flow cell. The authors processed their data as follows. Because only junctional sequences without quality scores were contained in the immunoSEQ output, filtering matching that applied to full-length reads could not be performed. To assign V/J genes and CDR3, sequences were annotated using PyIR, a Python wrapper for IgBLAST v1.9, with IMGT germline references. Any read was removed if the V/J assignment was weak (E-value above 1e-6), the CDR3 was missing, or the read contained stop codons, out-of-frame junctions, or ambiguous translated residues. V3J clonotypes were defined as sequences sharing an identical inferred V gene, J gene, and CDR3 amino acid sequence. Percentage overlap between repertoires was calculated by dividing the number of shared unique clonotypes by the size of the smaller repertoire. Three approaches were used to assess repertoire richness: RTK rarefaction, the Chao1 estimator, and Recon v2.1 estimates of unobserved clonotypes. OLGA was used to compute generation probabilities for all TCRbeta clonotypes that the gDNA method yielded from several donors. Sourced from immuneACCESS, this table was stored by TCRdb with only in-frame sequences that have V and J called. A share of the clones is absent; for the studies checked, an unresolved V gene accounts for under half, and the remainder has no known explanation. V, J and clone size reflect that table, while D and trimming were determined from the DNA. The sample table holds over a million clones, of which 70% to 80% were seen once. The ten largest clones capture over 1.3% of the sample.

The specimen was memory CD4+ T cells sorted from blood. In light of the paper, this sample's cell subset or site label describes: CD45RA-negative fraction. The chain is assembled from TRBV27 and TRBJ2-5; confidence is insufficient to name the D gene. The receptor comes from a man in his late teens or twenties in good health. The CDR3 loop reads CASSLSFTLLGETQYF. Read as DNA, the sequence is TGTGCCAGCAGTTTATCGTTTACACTTCTAGGGGAGACCCAGTACTTC.